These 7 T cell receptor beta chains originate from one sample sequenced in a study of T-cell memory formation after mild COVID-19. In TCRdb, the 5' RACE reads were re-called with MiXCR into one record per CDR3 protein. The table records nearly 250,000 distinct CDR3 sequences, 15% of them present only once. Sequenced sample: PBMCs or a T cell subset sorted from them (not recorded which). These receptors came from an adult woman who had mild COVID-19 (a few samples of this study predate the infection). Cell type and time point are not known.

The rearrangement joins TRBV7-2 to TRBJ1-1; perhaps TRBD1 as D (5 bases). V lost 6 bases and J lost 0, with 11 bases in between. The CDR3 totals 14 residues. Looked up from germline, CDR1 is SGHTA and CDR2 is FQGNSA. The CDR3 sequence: CASSTDSLNTEAFF. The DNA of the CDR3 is TGTGCCAGCAGTACTGACAGCTTGAACACTGAAGCTTTCTTT.

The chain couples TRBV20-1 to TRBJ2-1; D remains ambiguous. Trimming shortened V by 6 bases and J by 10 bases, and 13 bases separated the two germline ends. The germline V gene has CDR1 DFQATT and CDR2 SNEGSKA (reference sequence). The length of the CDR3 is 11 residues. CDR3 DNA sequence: TGCAGTGCCCCGCGAAGGTGGGAGCAGTTCTTC. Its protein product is CSAPRRWEQFF.

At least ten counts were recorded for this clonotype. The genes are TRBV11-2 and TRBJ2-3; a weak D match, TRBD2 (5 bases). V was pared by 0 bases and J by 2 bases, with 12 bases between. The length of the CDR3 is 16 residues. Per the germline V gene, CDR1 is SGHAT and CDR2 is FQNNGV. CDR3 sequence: CASSLDQPGITDTQYF. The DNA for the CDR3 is TGTGCCAGCAGCTTAGATCAGCCGGGGATCACAGATACGCAGTATTTT.

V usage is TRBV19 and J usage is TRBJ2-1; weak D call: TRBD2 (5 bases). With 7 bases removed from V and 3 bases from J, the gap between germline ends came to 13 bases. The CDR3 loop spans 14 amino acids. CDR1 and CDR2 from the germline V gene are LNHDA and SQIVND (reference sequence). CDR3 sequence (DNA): TGTGCCAGTACCTCGACTATACTCTACAATGAGCAGTTCTTC. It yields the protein CASTSTILYNEQFF.

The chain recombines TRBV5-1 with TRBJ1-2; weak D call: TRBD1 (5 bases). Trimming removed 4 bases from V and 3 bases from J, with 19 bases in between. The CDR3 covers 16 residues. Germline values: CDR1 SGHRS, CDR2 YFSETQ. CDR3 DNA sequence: TGCGCCAGCAGCCTCTTCAGCCTGGGGCGTCACTATGGCTACACCTTC. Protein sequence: CASSLFSLGRHYGYTF.

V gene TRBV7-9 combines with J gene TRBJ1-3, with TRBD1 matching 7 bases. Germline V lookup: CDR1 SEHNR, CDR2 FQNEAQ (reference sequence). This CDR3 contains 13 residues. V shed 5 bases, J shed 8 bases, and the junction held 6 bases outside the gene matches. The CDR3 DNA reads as TGTGCCAGCAGCAAACAGGGGCGGGACACCATATATTTT. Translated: CASSKQGRDTIYF. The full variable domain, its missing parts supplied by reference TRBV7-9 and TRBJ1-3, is DTGVSQNPRHKITKRGQNVTFRCDPISEHNRLYWYRQTLGQGPEFLTYFQNEAQLEKSRLLSDRFSAERPKGSFSTLEIQRTEQGDSAMYLCASSKQGRDTIYFGEGSWLTVV.

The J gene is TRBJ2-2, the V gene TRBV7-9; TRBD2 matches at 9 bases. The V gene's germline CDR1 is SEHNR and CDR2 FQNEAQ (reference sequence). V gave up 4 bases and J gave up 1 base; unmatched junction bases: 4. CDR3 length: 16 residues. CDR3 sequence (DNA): TGTGCCAGCAGCTCCAGACTAGCGGAGAACACCGGGGAGCTGTTTTTT. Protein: CASSSRLAENTGELFF.